The 27 T cell receptor beta chains in this list originate from one sample, sequenced in a study of CD8 T cell repertoires and HIV-1 epitope variants. The assay was immunoSEQ multiplex PCR, and TCRdb's table has in-frame clones only and misses some. The sample holds about 95,000 clones, just under 75% seen once. Sequenced material: uncultured baseline CD8+ T cells from peripheral blood mononuclear cells (PBMCs). These receptors were taken from a male donor with HIV.

The rearrangement uses TRBV9 and TRBJ1-2; 7 bases are a match to TRBD1. This CDR3 spans 16 amino acids. V trimming: 2 bases; J trimming: 7 bases; junction bases outside the gene matches: 14. Germline lookup yields CDR1 SGDLS and CDR2 YYNGEE. In nucleotides, the CDR3 is TGTGCCAGCAGCGTCTTCGACAGGGTAGGCTCTAGTGGCTACACCTTC. Its translation is CASSVFDRVGSSGYTF.

This chain links TRBV19 with TRBJ2-5, with a tentative D call TRBD1 (6 bases). V gave up 7 bases and J gave up 2 bases, with 8 bases separating them. Germline CDR1 reads LNHDA; CDR2 reads SQIVND (reference sequence). The CDR3 consists of 12 residues. CDR3 in amino acids: CASNQGQETQYF. CDR3 DNA: TGTGCCAGTAATCAGGGGCAAGAGACCCAGTACTTC.

This chain joins TRBV28 and TRBJ2-1, with D unclear. V lost 3 bases and J 8 bases, leaving 5 bases between the germline ends. Germline CDR1 and CDR2: MDHEN and SYDVKM. This CDR3 has 11 residues. CDR3 residues: CASSFSDEQFF. The DNA for the CDR3 is TGTGCCAGCAGTTTTTCCGATGAGCAGTTCTTC. Filled out from reference TRBV28 and TRBJ2-1, the complete variable domain reads DVKVTQSSRYLVKRTGEKVFLECVQDMDHENMFWYRQDPGLGLRLIYFSYDVKMKEKGDIPEGYSVSREKKERFSLILESASTNQTSMYLCASSFSDEQFFGPGTRLTVL.

The rearrangement uses TRBV15 and TRBJ1-5; 7 nucleotides line up with TRBD1. The germline V gene has CDR1 LNHNV and CDR2 YYDKDF (reference sequence). The CDR3 consists of 16 residues. After removal of 0 bases from V and 7 bases from J, the junction contained 9 bases not matched to a gene. The CDR3, as DNA: TGTGCCACCAGCAGAGATCCGGCAGGGGGTAGGCAGCCCCAGCATTTT. Its translation: CATSRDPAGGRQPQHF.

The CDR3 nucleotides read TGTGCCAGCTCACCCAGGACGGGTTCTAATGAAAAACTGTTTTTT. Its protein is CASSPRTGSNEKLFF. The chain links TRBV18 to TRBJ1-4; the D is unclear. V lost 3 bases and J 3 bases, leaving 11 bases between the germline ends. CDR1 KGHSH and CDR2 LQKENI come from the germline V gene. CDR3 length: 15 amino acids.

The chain recombines TRBV10-2 with TRBJ2-3; the match to TRBD2 covers 8 bases. CDR3 size: 15 residues. V lost 6 bases and J lost 0; bases outside the gene matches: 5. Germline CDR1 and CDR2: WSHSY and SAAADI. The CDR3 is CASRQAGVSTDTQYF. CDR3 DNA: TGCGCCAGCAGACAAGCGGGAGTCAGCACAGATACGCAGTATTTT.

This clone showed up just once. J is TRBJ2-7 and V is TRBV5-5; no reliable D call. The CDR3 runs to 15 residues. CDR1 and CDR2 from the germline V gene are SGHKS and YYEKEE (reference sequence). Trimming stripped 1 base from V and 0 bases from J, with 11 bases between. The CDR3 nucleotides are TGTGCCAGCAGCTTGCCCTGGCGGAACTCCTACGAGCAGTACTTC. Translated, it gives CASSLPWRNSYEQYF.

The V gene is TRBV7-8, the J gene TRBJ2-5, with TRBD2 as a possible D gene (5 bases). Trimming shortened V by 1 base and J by 0 bases, and 6 bases separated the two germline ends. Germline V CDR1 and CDR2: SGHVS, FQNEAQ. The CDR3 is 14 residues long. The CDR3 nucleotides are TGTGCCAGCAGCTTAGGGCGGGACCAAGAGACCCAGTACTTC. The encoded protein is CASSLGRDQETQYF.

The J gene is TRBJ2-2, the V gene TRBV28; TRBD2 matches 7 bases. Unmatched junction bases numbered 6, after V lost 6 bases and J lost 2 bases. This CDR3 comprises 15 residues. The germline CDR1 and CDR2 sequences are MDHEN and SYDVKM. The CDR3: CASSLGGSNTGELFF. CDR3 sequence (DNA): TGTGCCAGCAGCTTGGGCGGGAGCAACACCGGGGAGCTGTTTTTT.

The chain recombines TRBV27 with TRBJ2-1; 9 nucleotides match TRBD1. Germline loops: CDR1 MNHEY, CDR2 SMNVEV (reference sequence). CDR3 length: 13 residues. V shed 6 bases, J shed 4 bases, and the junction held 1 base outside the gene matches. Written as DNA, the CDR3 is TGTGCCAGCAGGGGACAGGGTTACAATGAGCAGTTCTTC. Residues: CASRGQGYNEQFF.

J is TRBJ2-1 and V is TRBV28, with TRBD1 identical over 11 bases. Germline values: CDR1 MDHEN, CDR2 SYDVKM. V dropped 6 bases and J dropped 9; count of bases not matched to a gene: 10. The CDR3 length is 15 residues. DNA of the CDR3: TGTGCCAGCAGCCCGGGGGGACAGGGGGATCCTGAGCAGTTCTTC. The encoded protein is CASSPGGQGDPEQFF.

V usage is TRBV19 and J usage is TRBJ2-7; 8 positions match TRBD1. Germline CDR1 and CDR2: LNHDA and SQIVND (reference sequence). With V trimmed by 11 bases and J by 2 bases, 8 bases remained unmatched. This CDR3 spans 13 amino acids. CDR3 in DNA: TGTGCCGTACAGGACAGGGTTACCTACGAGCAGTACTTC. Translated, it gives CAVQDRVTYEQYF.

The J gene is TRBJ2-2, the V gene TRBV27, with D uncertain. CDR1 and CDR2 (germline): MNHEY, SMNVEV (reference sequence). V was shortened by 4 bases and J by 3 bases, with 9 bases between the two germline ends. This CDR3 is built from 14 residues. CDR3 in amino acids: CASSWLLHTGELFF. CDR3 in DNA: TGTGCCAGCAGTTGGCTGCTCCACACCGGGGAGCTGTTTTTT.

In this sample, this clone turned up once. V gene TRBV10-2 combines with J gene TRBJ1-2; no reliable D call. Germline values: CDR1 WSHSY, CDR2 SAAADI. Deletions cut 4 bases from V and 8 bases from J, with 14 bases between. The CDR3 has 13 amino acids. This chain's CDR3 is CASSGERVKGYTF. The CDR3 DNA sequence: TGCGCCAGCAGTGGGGAAAGGGTGAAAGGCTACACCTTC.

This sequence joins TRBV18 and TRBJ2-5; 7 positions agree with TRBD1. The CDR3 is 14 residues long. J lost 2 bases, V lost 5 bases, and 5 bases had no gene match. Germline V CDR1 and CDR2: KGHSH, LQKENI. For the CDR3, the DNA is TGTGCCAGCTCAGCGGACAGGTCTCAAGAGACCCAGTACTTC. This translates into CASSADRSQETQYF.

The chain employs TRBV5-5 and TRBJ2-5, with TRBD1 identical over 7 bases. The CDR3 sequence is 15 residues long. V lost 0 bases, J lost 4 bases, and 6 bases stayed unmatched. Germline CDR1 SGHKS, CDR2 YYEKEE (reference sequence). CDR3 sequence: CASSLGEGGRETQYF. The CDR3 bases are TGTGCCAGCAGCTTGGGTGAAGGGGGCCGAGAGACCCAGTACTTC.

The V gene is TRBV9, the J gene TRBJ2-3; 9 nucleotides line up with TRBD2. The CDR3 loop spans 17 amino acids. In germline, CDR1 is SGDLS, CDR2 YYNGEE. The trim removed 2 bases at V and 6 bases at J, leaving 13 bases unmatched. CDR3: CASSVGLAGVLGDTQYF. The CDR3 coding sequence is TGTGCCAGCAGCGTCGGGTTAGCGGGGGTCCTCGGGGATACGCAGTATTTT.

This clone has more than one count but fewer than ten. The V gene is TRBV28, the J gene TRBJ2-3, with D perhaps matching TRBD1 (5 bases). V was clipped by 3 bases and J by 0 bases, with 7 bases between them. CDR1 and CDR2 from the germline V gene are MDHEN and SYDVKM. The CDR3 totals 14 residues. The DNA for the CDR3 is TGTGCCAGCAGTTTCGCAGGGAGCACAGATACGCAGTATTTT. Residues: CASSFAGSTDTQYF.

The chain joins TRBV7-9 to TRBJ1-1; D unresolved. V lost 1 base and J 1 base, leaving 13 bases between the germline ends. This CDR3 is 16 amino acids long. In germline, CDR1 is SEHNR, CDR2 FQNEAQ (reference sequence). In DNA, the CDR3 is TGTGCCAGCAGCTTAGGGCTTAGAGGCCCGAACACTGAAGCTTTCTTT. It is translated as CASSLGLRGPNTEAFF.

The genes are TRBV7-8 and TRBJ2-3, with 11 bases that match TRBD1. The CDR3 covers 14 residues. Germline lookup yields CDR1 SGHVS and CDR2 FQNEAQ. The V gene end was trimmed by 5 bases and the J gene end by 4 bases; junction bases not matched to a gene: 2. The CDR3 nucleotides read TGTGCCAGCAGCCTGGGACAGGGGGCAGATACGCAGTATTTT. This codes for CASSLGQGADTQYF.

The CDR3 reads CAFRTWGRSEINEKLFF. The CDR3 nucleotides are TGTGCCTTTCGCACTTGGGGGCGTTCTGAAATTAATGAAAAACTGTTTTTT. V is TRBV30 and J is TRBJ1-4; TRBD1 is a possible D gene (6 bases). The CDR3 is 17 amino acids. Germline V gene lookup returns CDR1 GTSNPN and CDR2 SVGIG (reference sequence). Trimming shortened V by 7 bases and J by 4 bases, and 25 bases separated the two germline ends.

The V call is TRBV7-9, the J call TRBJ2-1; TRBD2 matches at 14 bases. Germline CDR1 reads SEHNR; CDR2 reads FQNEAQ (reference sequence). The CDR3 runs 16 residues. V trimming: 1 base; J trimming: 9 bases; junction bases outside the gene matches: 5. DNA of the CDR3: TGTGCCAGCAGCTTAGATGGGACTAGCGGGGGTAGTGAGCAGTTCTTC. Amino acid sequence: CASSLDGTSGGSEQFF.

DNA for the CDR3: TGTGCCACCCAGGGACTAGCGAACACCGGGGAGCTGTTTTTT. Its protein product is CATQGLANTGELFF. The chain is built from TRBV19 and TRBJ2-2, with 8 bases aligning to TRBD2. CDR1 is LNHDA and CDR2 is SQIVND in the germline V gene (reference sequence). Trimming cost V 10 bases and J 0 bases; bases outside gene matches: 4. The CDR3 spans 14 residues. The variable domain in full, with the rest retrieved from reference TRBV19 and TRBJ2-2, is DGGITQSPKYLFRKEGQNVTLSCEQNLNHDAMYWYRQDPGQGLRLIYYSQIVNDFQKGDIAEGYSVSREKKESFPLTVTSAQKNPTAFYLCATQGLANTGELFFGEGSRLTVL.

A note on this clone: The sample holds other DNA sequences that translate to the same CDR3. The chain combines TRBV7-2 with TRBJ2-6; D perhaps matches TRBD1 (5 bases). CDR3 length: 15 amino acids. Germline assignment: CDR1 SGHTA and CDR2 FQGNSA. Trimming pared 5 bases from V and 0 bases from J, leaving 8 bases between. CDR3: CASSPGISGANVLTF. The CDR3 nucleotides read TGTGCCAGCAGCCCAGGGATCTCTGGGGCCAACGTCCTGACTTTC.

The genes are TRBV9 and TRBJ1-1; a possible D gene is TRBD1 (5 bases). The V gene lost 0 bases and the J gene lost 9 bases, with 18 bases spanning the gap. The CDR3 contains 15 residues. Germline-derived CDR1 and CDR2 are SGDLS and YYNGEE. The CDR3 bases are TGTGCCAGCAGCGTAGTCGGTTCGGGGGGGTCGAAAGCTTTCTTT. It translates to CASSVVGSGGSKAFF. Together with reference TRBV9 and TRBJ1-1, the CDR3 gives the full variable domain: DSGVTQTPKHLITATGQRVTLRCSPRSGDLSVYWYQQSLDQGLQFLIQYYNGEERAKGNILERFSAQQFPDLHSELNLSSLELGDSALYFCASSVVGSGGSKAFFGQGTRLTVV.

The chain joins TRBV6-6 to TRBJ2-7; 8 bases map to TRBD1. This CDR3 comprises 14 residues. V trimming: 7 bases; J trimming: 3 bases; junction bases outside the gene matches: 8. Germline V CDR1 and CDR2: MNHNY, SVGAGI (reference sequence). Written as DNA, the CDR3 is TGTGCCAGCACCAGGGACAGGACTCTCTACGAGCAGTACTTC. It codes for CASTRDRTLYEQYF.

This clone has a single count. The CDR3 here is CASRPTGGPYEQYF. In DNA form, the CDR3 reads TGTGCCAGCAGACCGACAGGAGGCCCCTACGAGCAGTACTTC. This rearrangement joins TRBV28 to TRBJ2-7, with TRBD1 as a possible D gene (6 bases). This CDR3 is 14 amino acids long. The germline V gene encodes CDR1 MDHEN and CDR2 SYDVKM. With 6 bases removed from V and 2 bases from J, the gap between germline ends came to 14 bases.